The rows below give T cell receptor beta chains drawn from one sample of a study of human T cells and chemical hapten exposure. TCRdb called the RACE reads again in MiXCR, with one record for every CDR3 protein. The repertoire consists of about 80,000 distinct CDR3 sequences, with 13% to 15% occurring once and the leading ten covering approximately 4.6%. The specimen comprised whole blood, sampled in connection with sensitization to the hapten diphenylcyclopropenone (DPC). All receptors derive from a woman aged 45-65 years with alopecia areata. Some clones in this sample may be carry-over from other donors' samples. Both conserved end residues are part of each CDR3. D genes are given only for firm matches. Clone size is not always given. Where it is, it says once, few, many or a class for expanded clones.

j_call clone_size v_call d_call cdr3_aa cdr3_nt
TRBJ2-7 NA TRBV11-2 NA CASSPTLRYEQYF TGTGCCAGCAGCCCGACACTACGCTACGAGCAGTACTTC
TRBJ2-3 NA TRBV19 NA CASSTSSSDTQYF TGTGCCAGTAGTACTTCATCGTCAGATACGCAGTATTTT
TRBJ2-2 NA TRBV14 NA CASSLRTALNTGELFF TGTGCCAGCAGCCTGCGGACAGCTCTGAACACCGGGGAGCTGTTTTTT
TRBJ2-5 many TRBV20-1 NA CSATDWQETQYF TGCAGTGCTACGGACTGGCAAGAGACCCAGTACTTC
TRBJ1-5 few TRBV18 NA CASSPTAQPQHF TGTGCCAGCTCACCCACGGCTCAGCCCCAGCATTTT
TRBJ1-4 few TRBV3-1 NA CASSQVSVNEKLFF TGTGCCAGCAGCCAAGTTTCAGTTAATGAAAAACTGTTTTTT
TRBJ1-1 few TRBV5-6 NA CASSPWLSRENTEAFF TGTGCCAGCAGCCCATGGCTAAGCAGGGAGAACACTGAAGCTTTCTTT
TRBJ2-1 NA TRBV12-3/TRBV12-4 TRBD1 CASSGGWDSSYNEQFF TGTGCCAGCAGTGGGGGTTGGGACAGTAGTTACAATGAGCAGTTCTTC
TRBJ2-1 few TRBV20-1 TRBD2 CSAIRFSGTNNEQFF TGCAGTGCTATCCGGTTTAGCGGGACGAACAATGAGCAGTTCTTC
TRBJ1-2 few TRBV7-9 NA CASSFSAAASTNYGYTF TGTGCCAGCAGCTTCAGTGCCGCTGCCAGTACTAACTATGGCTACACCTTC
TRBJ1-1 NA TRBV5-1 NA CASSLESGRMNTEAFF TGCGCCAGCAGCTTGGAGTCGGGGCGAATGAACACTGAAGCTTTCTTT
TRBJ2-3 few TRBV11-2 NA CASSWGGSTDTQYF TGTGCCAGCAGCTGGGGCGGCAGCACAGATACGCAGTATTTT
TRBJ1-1 NA TRBV7-8 NA CASSLVLGTVRTEAFF TGTGCCAGCAGCTTAGTTCTTGGGACGGTGAGGACGGAAGCTTTCTTT
TRBJ2-1 NA TRBV20-1 TRBD2 CSARDPWTSGSYNEQFF TGCAGTGCTAGAGATCCCTGGACTAGCGGGAGCTACAATGAGCAGTTCTTC
TRBJ1-1 many TRBV20-1 NA CSARRASLNTEAFF TGCAGTGCTAGAAGGGCCAGCTTGAACACTGAAGCTTTCTTT
TRBJ2-7 few TRBV6-2/TRBV6-3 TRBD2 CASSYSLARTRTSGYEQYF TGTGCCAGCAGTTATTCTTTAGCCAGGACCCGGACTAGCGGCTACGAGCAGTACTTC
TRBJ2-3 medium-sized TRBV11-2 NA CASSPRNTQYF TGTGCCAGCAGCCCACGAAATACGCAGTATTTT
TRBJ2-7 few TRBV7-7 NA CASSPTSQGEQYF TGTGCCAGCAGCCCGACAAGCCAGGGGGAGCAGTACTTC
TRBJ2-5 few TRBV19 TRBD2 CASSTPREFRETQYF TGTGCCAGTAGTACCCCGCGGGAGTTCCGAGAGACCCAGTACTTC
TRBJ2-7 few TRBV7-9 TRBD1 CASSLIVGQGTSSYEQYF TGTGCCAGCAGCTTAATAGTGGGACAGGGCACCTCCTCCTACGAGCAGTACTTC
TRBJ2-5 NA TRBV7-2 TRBD2 CASSLGAGGGETQYF TGTGCCAGCAGCTTAGGAGCGGGAGGGGGTGAGACCCAGTACTTC
TRBJ2-4 many TRBV6-1 NA CASSEVGTRGAKNIQYF TGTGCCAGCAGTGAAGTTGGGACGCGCGGAGCCAAAAACATTCAGTACTTC
TRBJ1-3 few TRBV6-5 TRBD1 CASSYSTPGTGGSGNTIYF TGTGCCAGCAGTTACTCGACCCCCGGGACAGGGGGATCTGGAAACACCATATATTTT
TRBJ2-7 NA TRBV20-1 NA CSARPGERSYEQYF TGCAGTGCTCGGCCGGGGGAGCGCTCTTACGAGCAGTACTTC
TRBJ2-3 few TRBV9 TRBD2 CASSVGLAGVADTQYF TGTGCCAGCAGCGTAGGACTAGCGGGAGTTGCAGATACGCAGTATTTT
TRBJ2-1 NA TRBV5-5 NA CASSLEFSGLYNEQFF TGTGCCAGCAGCTTGGAGTTCAGCGGCCTTTACAATGAGCAGTTCTTC
TRBJ2-3 few TRBV12-3/TRBV12-4 NA CASSRGYTQYF TGTGCCAGCAGTCGGGGGTACACGCAGTATTTT
TRBJ2-7 few TRBV29-1 TRBD2 CSVRLAGGYEQYF TGCAGCGTTAGACTAGCGGGGGGTTACGAGCAGTACTTC
TRBJ1-4 NA TRBV5-4 TRBD1 CASSSGQSGEKLFF TGTGCCAGCAGCTCGGGACAGTCGGGGGAAAAACTGTTTTTT
TRBJ1-5 few TRBV16 NA CASSQSFTRGGNQPQHF TGTGCCAGCAGCCAATCCTTCACAAGGGGCGGCAATCAGCCCCAGCATTTT
TRBJ2-3 few TRBV27 NA CASSLVVGGGDTQYF TGTGCCAGCAGTTTAGTGGTGGGAGGAGGTGATACGCAGTATTTT
TRBJ2-3 few TRBV5-1 TRBD2 CASSLDPASGRDTQYF TGCGCCAGCAGCTTGGATCCGGCTAGCGGGAGAGATACGCAGTATTTT
TRBJ1-5 NA TRBV5-8 NA CASSKQSNQPQHF TGTGCCAGCAGTAAACAGTCCAATCAGCCCCAGCATTTT
TRBJ2-7 few TRBV6-2/TRBV6-3 TRBD1 CASSRPGQASPYEQYF TGTGCCAGCAGCCGCCCGGGACAGGCCTCCCCCTACGAGCAGTACTTC
TRBJ2-7 many TRBV20-1 TRBD2 CSAPLAPEGQYF TGCAGTGCCCCACTAGCGCCGGAGGGGCAGTACTTC
TRBJ2-7 NA TRBV7-6 NA CASSQNRGLKYEQYF TGTGCCAGCAGCCAAAACCGTGGGCTGAAATACGAGCAGTACTTC
TRBJ1-1 many TRBV5-1 NA CASSLDVEVPEAFF TGCGCCAGCAGCTTGGATGTGGAAGTACCTGAAGCTTTCTTT
TRBJ2-5 medium-sized TRBV5-1 NA CASSSRQRVTQYF TGCGCCAGCAGCTCACGGCAGCGGGTTACCCAGTACTTC
TRBJ2-1 NA TRBV7-2 NA CASSLARSSNEQFF TGTGCCAGCAGCTTAGCTAGATCATCCAATGAGCAGTTCTTC
TRBJ2-1 NA TRBV4-1 TRBD2 CASSRGGTVGTGGEQFF TGCGCCAGCAGCCGCGGGGGGACGGTCGGAACAGGCGGTGAGCAGTTCTTC
TRBJ1-5 few TRBV12-3/TRBV12-4 NA CASSLGGQGPYAPQHF TGTGCCAGCAGTTTGGGGGGCCAGGGACCGTACGCGCCCCAGCATTTT
TRBJ2-4 NA TRBV12-3/TRBV12-4 TRBD1 CASSLRPGTGNIGIQYF TGTGCCAGCAGTCTCCGTCCCGGGACAGGGAATATCGGCATTCAGTACTTC
TRBJ1-2 few TRBV20-1 TRBD1 CSAQTGGQTNYGYTF TGCAGTGCTCAGACAGGGGGTCAAACTAACTATGGCTACACCTTC
TRBJ2-1 few TRBV12-3/TRBV12-4 NA CASSLTSRGGGNEQFF TGTGCCAGCAGTTTAACCTCCCGTGGTGGGGGCAATGAGCAGTTCTTC
TRBJ2-7 few TRBV10-3 NA CAISGQSYEQYF TGTGCCATCAGCGGACAGTCCTACGAGCAGTACTTC